This T cell receptor beta chain is drawn from a study of shared clonotypes between healthy human individuals. General study results and limits: Few donors restricted represented genetic and exposure-history diversity.

Only in-frame clones appear in the TCRdb table, and some are missing; sequencing was by immunoSEQ multiplex PCR. The sample has about 340,000 clones; around four fifths are singletons. The V gene lost 8 bases and the J gene lost 3 bases, with 14 bases spanning the gap. This CDR3 comprises 12 residues. Germline CDR1 GTSNPN, CDR2 SVGIG (reference sequence). Comment on this clone: The target antigen is unknown.

Material: memory CD4+ T cells sorted from blood. Subset: CD45RA-negative fraction. This clonotype was sampled from a man under 40 in good health. The chain carries TRBV30 and TRBJ2-7; possible D gene TRBD2, 5 bases. The CDR3 sequence: CAGFRGGYEQYF. CDR3 DNA: TGTGCCGGGTTCCGAGGAGGCTACGAGCAGTACTTC.